This T cell receptor (beta chain) emerged from a study of T cell responses to AZD1222 COVID-19 vaccine. The study, taken as a whole, reports: AZD1222 recipients seropositive at baseline numbered only 5 to 7.

The CDR3 is 16 amino acids. CDR1 and CDR2 from the germline V gene are LGHDT and YNNKEL (reference sequence). V trimming: 4 bases; J trimming: 4 bases; junction bases outside the gene matches: 10. Assay used: immunoSEQ multiplex PCR; TCRdb lists only in-frame clones, some missing. The table shows 150,000 to 200,000 clones, with 94% occurring only once. Details on this clone: Its antigen is still unknown.

This rearrangement joins TRBV3-1 (or the pseudogene TRBV3-2) to TRBJ2-1, with 7 bases lining up with TRBD2. This TCR was sampled from an adult who received the AZD1222 COVID-19 vaccine. This sample comprised peripheral blood, obtained 28 days after the second AZD1222 dose. The CDR3 reads CASSPAGSGRYNEQFF. CDR3 in DNA: TGTGCCAGCAGCCCCGCAGGTAGCGGGCGATACAATGAGCAGTTCTTC.